This entry features one TCR beta chain sequence. Its target is not known. The source of the sample is a study of cytomegalovirus exposure and HLA in healthy donors. Study-wide points: Prior analysis indicated that the majority of TCR beta V segments exhibited productivity approximately 87% or approximately 30% of the time.

The PCR made use of 60 Vbeta and 13 Jbeta primers. Profiling relied on immunoSEQ multiplex PCR, and the TCRdb table lists in-frame clones only, not all of them. The table has 150,000 or so clones, 60% to 80% seen once. The receptor comes from a male donor in good health and CMV-seronegative. The sequenced sample consisted of PBMCs.

This chain's CDR3 is CSVGAEAFF. CDR3 DNA sequence: TGCAGCGTTGGGGCAGAAGCTTTCTTT. The V and J genes are TRBV29-1 and TRBJ1-1; unclear D gene. Trimming removed 4 bases at V and 8 bases at J, with 5 bases between. Germline V CDR1 and CDR2: SQVTM, ANQGSEA. The CDR3 covers 9 residues.